These T cell receptor beta chains were read from a single sample in a study of blood T cell repertoires in COVID-19. Clones were sequenced by immunoSEQ multiplex PCR, and TCRdb holds only the in-frame ones, with some missing. Among 140,000 to 150,000 clones listed, 84% were seen once. Sequenced: PBMCs or T cells enriched from blood (not recorded which). These receptors were collected from a woman aged 50 to 60 who had been exposed to COVID-19. CDR3s include the opening cysteine and the closing phenylalanine or tryptophan. D genes are given only for firm matches. Some rows have no size entry. The others give once, few or many, or a class for an expanded clone.

j_call clone_size v_call d_call cdr3_length cdr3_aa cdr3_nt
TRBJ2-7 NA TRBV6-5 TRBD2 15 CATAYIAGRGNEQYF TGTGCCACCGCTTACATAGCGGGAAGAGGGAACGAGCAGTACTTC
TRBJ2-7 NA TRBV10-2 TRBD1 13 CASTGTGLYEQYF TGCGCCAGCACCGGGACAGGACTCTACGAGCAGTACTTC
TRBJ2-1 NA TRBV7-2 TRBD2 14 CASRPSSGNNEQFF TGTGCCAGCAGGCCGTCTAGCGGAAACAATGAGCAGTTCTTC
TRBJ1-6 NA TRBV7-8 NA 16 CASSRDASSYNSPLHF TGTGCCAGCAGCCGAGACGCTAGCTCCTATAATTCACCCCTCCACTTT
TRBJ2-7 NA TRBV2 NA 12 CASSRTIYEQYF TGTGCCAGCAGTCGGACAATTTACGAGCAGTACTTC
TRBJ1-5 NA TRBV3-1/TRBV3-2 TRBD1 14 CASSPRQGGQPQHF TGTGCCAGCAGCCCAAGACAGGGCGGTCAGCCCCAGCATTTT
TRBJ1-2 NA TRBV19 TRBD1 13 CASTRGRSYGYTF TGTGCCAGTACCAGGGGGCGAAGCTATGGCTACACCTTC
TRBJ1-2 few TRBV6-5 TRBD1 13 CASRAGGADGYTF TGTGCCAGCAGAGCAGGGGGCGCGGATGGCTACACCTTC
TRBJ1-5 NA TRBV19 NA 14 CASSIPAAPGPQHF TGTGCCAGTAGTATACCCGCCGCCCCAGGGCCCCAGCATTTT
TRBJ1-5 NA TRBV3-1/TRBV3-2 TRBD1 13 CASSQGQGQPQHF TGTGCCAGCAGCCAAGGACAGGGTCAGCCCCAGCATTTT
TRBJ2-7 NA TRBV5-1 NA 12 CASRWRDAEQYF TGCGCCAGCCGGTGGCGGGATGCCGAGCAGTACTTC
TRBJ1-5 NA TRBV19 NA 14 CASSIDAGNQPQHF TGTGCCAGTAGTATAGATGCAGGCAATCAGCCCCAGCATTTT
TRBJ1-4 NA TRBV5-1 TRBD1 15 CASMGSGQGGEKLFF TGCGCCAGCATGGGGTCGGGACAGGGCGGTGAAAAACTGTTTTTT
TRBJ2-5 NA TRBV5-4 NA 15 CASSPSGTLQETQYF TGTGCCAGCAGTCCTTCCGGGACACTGCAAGAGACCCAGTACTTC
TRBJ1-3 once TRBV7-6 TRBD1 17 CASSSPNGGQSGNTIYF TGTGCCAGCAGCTCCCCCAACGGGGGACAGTCTGGAAACACCATATATTTT
TRBJ2-3 NA TRBV9 TRBD2 17 CASSALAGGIYPDTQYF TGTGCCAGCAGCGCACTAGCGGGGGGGATCTATCCAGATACGCAGTATTTT
TRBJ1-5 NA TRBV6-2/TRBV6-3 TRBD1 16 CASSYDRGGLFQPQHF TGTGCCAGCAGCTATGACAGGGGAGGGTTATTTCAGCCCCAGCATTTT
TRBJ2-2 NA TRBV19 NA 14 CASSMRPNTGELFF TGTGCCAGTAGTATGAGGCCAAACACCGGGGAGCTGTTTTTT
TRBJ2-5 NA TRBV5-1 NA 14 CASSFGHTEETQYF TGCGCCAGCAGCTTCGGTCATACCGAAGAGACCCAGTACTTC
TRBJ1-5 NA TRBV5-1 NA 15 CASSPGGGGNQPQHF TGCGCCAGCAGCCCGGGGGGAGGAGGCAATCAGCCCCAGCATTTT
TRBJ2-5 NA TRBV13 NA 13 CASSLVAEETQYF TGTGCCAGCAGCTTAGTGGCAGAAGAGACCCAGTACTTC
TRBJ2-3 NA TRBV29-1 NA 14 CSVAGVTSTDTQYF TGCAGCGTTGCGGGAGTGACTAGCACAGATACGCAGTATTTT
TRBJ2-2 NA TRBV2 NA 15 CASSRRAGGTGELFF TGTGCCAGCAGTCGTCGTGCCGGGGGCACCGGGGAGCTGTTTTTT
TRBJ2-2 NA TRBV6-5 NA 13 CASSLENTGELFF TGTGCCAGCAGCCTAGAGAACACCGGGGAGCTGTTTTTT
TRBJ1-1 NA TRBV7-2 TRBD1 15 CASSAAGTGNTEAFF TGTGCCAGCAGCGCCGCCGGGACAGGGAACACTGAAGCTTTCTTT
TRBJ2-3 NA TRBV29-1 TRBD1 16 CSVEGGQGQGTDTQYF TGCAGCGTTGAAGGAGGACAGGGCCAGGGCACAGATACGCAGTATTTT
TRBJ2-7 NA TRBV2 NA 15 CASAAGTTKRYEQYF TGTGCCAGCGCAGCCGGGACAACAAAGAGGTACGAGCAGTACTTC
TRBJ1-1 once TRBV19 NA 16 CASSIDRDNLNTEAFF TGTGCCAGTAGTATAGACCGGGACAACTTGAACACTGAAGCTTTCTTT
TRBJ1-2 NA TRBV6-6 NA 15 CASSYSQGLGEGYTF TGTGCCAGCAGTTACTCACAGGGTCTTGGGGAGGGCTACACCTTC
TRBJ2-7 NA TRBV10-1 NA 12 CASSLSSYEQYF TGCGCCAGCAGCTTGAGCTCCTACGAGCAGTACTTC
TRBJ1-2 NA TRBV19 TRBD1 15 CASSPYRGPGYGYTF TGTGCCAGTAGTCCTTACAGGGGCCCAGGGTATGGCTACACCTTC
TRBJ1-5 NA TRBV10-3 TRBD1 16 CAISETGQGINQPQHF TGTGCCATCAGTGAGACCGGACAGGGAATCAATCAGCCCCAGCATTTT
TRBJ1-5 NA TRBV6-7 NA 18 CASSYPPKEQAINQPQHF TGTGCCAGCAGTTACCCTCCTAAGGAACAGGCGATCAATCAGCCCCAGCATTTT
TRBJ2-2 NA TRBV19 TRBD1 15 CASTSSDRGTGELFF TGTGCCAGTACTTCGTCTGACAGGGGCACCGGGGAGCTGTTTTTT